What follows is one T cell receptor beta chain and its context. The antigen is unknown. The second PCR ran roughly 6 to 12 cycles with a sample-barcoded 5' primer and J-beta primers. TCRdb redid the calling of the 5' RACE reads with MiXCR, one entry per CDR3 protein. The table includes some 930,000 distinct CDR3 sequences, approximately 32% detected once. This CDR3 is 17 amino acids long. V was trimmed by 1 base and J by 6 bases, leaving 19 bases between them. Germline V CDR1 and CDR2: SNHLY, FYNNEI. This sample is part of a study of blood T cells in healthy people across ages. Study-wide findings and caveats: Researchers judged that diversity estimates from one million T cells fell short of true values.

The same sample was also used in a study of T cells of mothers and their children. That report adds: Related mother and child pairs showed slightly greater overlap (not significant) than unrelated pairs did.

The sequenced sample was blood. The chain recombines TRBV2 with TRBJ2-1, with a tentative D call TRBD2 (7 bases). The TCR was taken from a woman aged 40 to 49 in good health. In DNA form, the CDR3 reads TGTGCCAGCAGTGAAGGAGTTGAGGGGGGGCCATTCAATGAGCAGTTCTTC. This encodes CASSEGVEGGPFNEQFF.